This is a list of T cell receptor beta chains from one sample in a study of cytomegalovirus exposure and HLA in healthy donors. Here immunoSEQ multiplex PCR was the method, and the copy in TCRdb shows in-frame clones only, minus some. This sample has about 180,000 clones, with about three quarters found just once. Material for sequencing was PBMCs. The receptors were gathered from a man aged 18 to 30 in good health and CMV-seronegative. Each CDR3 is given with its conserved first and last residue. The D gene is left open where the match is weak. The listing skips clone size in some rows; elsewhere it reads once, few, many or a size class.

abundance	v_gene	j_gene	d_gene	CDR3nt	CDR3aa
NA	TRBV30	TRBJ2-3	TRBD1	TGTGCCTGGAGCCTCCTCCCAGTGGGACAGGGAATCACAGATACGCAGTATTTT	CAWSLLPVGQGITDTQYF
NA	TRBV28	TRBJ1-2	NA	TGTGCCAGCAGCCCGAGACACGTCTCAAACTATGGCTACACCTTC	CASSPRHVSNYGYTF
NA	TRBV19	TRBJ1-2	NA	TGTGCCAGTAGATCCTTCCTACCCAATGGCTACACCTTC	CASRSFLPNGYTF
once	TRBV7-2	TRBJ2-5	TRBD2	TGTGCCAGCAGCATCCAGCGGGGGCGGGAGACCCAGTACTTC	CASSIQRGRETQYF
NA	TRBV10-3	TRBJ2-7	NA	TGTGCCATCAGCACACTAGGAGGGGACGAGCAGTACTTC	CAISTLGGDEQYF
NA	TRBV9	TRBJ2-2	TRBD1	TGTGCCAGCAGCGTGGGGACAGTTGGCACCGGGGAGCTGTTTTTT	CASSVGTVGTGELFF
NA	TRBV5-4	TRBJ1-2	NA	TGTGCCAGCAGCCCGCCGGGATCTTGGGCCTATGGCTACACCTTC	CASSPPGSWAYGYTF
NA	TRBV5-4	TRBJ1-1	TRBD1	TGTGCCAGCAGTACGCCGGGACAGGGGGCTGGGGAAGCTTTCTTT	CASSTPGQGAGEAFF
NA	TRBV5-4	TRBJ2-3	TRBD2	TGTGCCAGCTCCGGACTAGCGGGGGGCCCGGGGGAAGATACGCAGTATTTT	CASSGLAGGPGEDTQYF
NA	TRBV2	TRBJ2-7	TRBD1	TGTGCCAGCACCCTGGACAGGGACGAGCAGTACTTC	CASTLDRDEQYF
few	TRBV5-1	TRBJ1-3	TRBD1	TGCGCCAGCAGCTCAGACCAGGGGGCTTTTGGAAACACCATATATTTT	CASSSDQGAFGNTIYF
NA	TRBV9	TRBJ2-7	TRBD2	TGTGCCAGCACCGGGGGGTCACAGGCGGCCCAGCAGTACTTC	CASTGGSQAAQQYF
NA	TRBV5-1	TRBJ1-4	NA	TGCGCCAGCAGCTTGGCCCGACTCGACGAAAAACTGTTTTTT	CASSLARLDEKLFF
NA	TRBV5-1	TRBJ2-2	TRBD1	TGCGCCAGCAGCATTGACAGGGGGCAAACCGGGGAGCTGTTTTTT	CASSIDRGQTGELFF
NA	TRBV28	TRBJ1-2	NA	TGTGCCAGCAGTTTATTGGCGGGGACCGCTAACTATGGCTACACCTTC	CASSLLAGTANYGYTF
NA	TRBV13	TRBJ2-2	TRBD1	TGTGCCAGCAGCTCGCTCTTAGACAGGGGAAAAGGAACCGGGGAGCTGTTTTTT	CASSSLLDRGKGTGELFF
NA	TRBV9	TRBJ2-5	TRBD1	TGTGCCAGCAGCGCGGGGGTACAGGGGGCGGGGGAGACCCAGTACTTC	CASSAGVQGAGETQYF
few	TRBV6-5	TRBJ2-5	NA	TGTGCCAGCAGTTATAGTGGAGGGTGGGAGACCCAGTACTTC	CASSYSGGWETQYF
NA	TRBV19	TRBJ2-6	TRBD1	TGTGCCAGTAGTAGAACTCCGGGACAGGGAGCGTCTGGGGCCAACGTCCTGACTTTC	CASSRTPGQGASGANVLTF
few	TRBV1	TRBJ1-2	NA	TGCACCAGCAGATCTGGGGACACCCGTAACTATGGCTACACCTTC	CTSRSGDTRNYGYTF
NA	TRBV5-4	TRBJ2-2	NA	TGTGCCAGCAGCATCACCGGGATCCACACCGGGGAGCTGTTTTTT	CASSITGIHTGELFF
NA	TRBV6-5	TRBJ2-2	NA	TGTGCCAGCAGCTCCGGGAGTTGGGGCGGGGAGCTGTTTTTT	CASSSGSWGGELFF
NA	TRBV28	TRBJ2-7	NA	TGTGCCAGCAGTTTGACAGAGTTTCGCGAGCAGTACTTC	CASSLTEFREQYF
NA	TRBV6-5	TRBJ1-5	TRBD1	TGTGCCAGCAGTAAACAGGGGCTTAGCAATCAGCCCCAGCATTTT	CASSKQGLSNQPQHF
NA	TRBV7-2	TRBJ2-2	NA	TGTGCCAGCAGCCGTGGACTCTCTCGGGAGCTGTTTTTT	CASSRGLSRELFF
NA	TRBV15	TRBJ1-4	NA	TGTGCCACCAGCAGAGAGGGAGGGGGACGCGGCGGACTGTTTTTT	CATSREGGGRGGLFF
NA	TRBV11-1	TRBJ2-7	NA	TGTGCCAGCAGCTTGGGGCTCAAGGACGAGCAGTACTTC	CASSLGLKDEQYF
NA	TRBV7-7	TRBJ2-5	TRBD1	TGTGCTAGCAGCTTAAGGACTCTGGGGACAGCCCAAGAGACCCAGTACTTC	CASSLRTLGTAQETQYF
NA	TRBV28	TRBJ1-2	NA	TGTGCCAGCAGTTCCAACAGAGATGGCTACACCTTC	CASSSNRDGYTF
few	TRBV7-2	TRBJ2-5	NA	TGTGCCAGCAGCTCGGGACACCGCCAAGAGACCCAGTACTTC	CASSSGHRQETQYF
NA	TRBV7-6	TRBJ1-4	NA	TGTGCCAGCAGCTTAGCGCGGGGAGCACTGTTTTTT	CASSLARGALFF
NA	TRBV2	TRBJ2-3	TRBD2	TGTGCCAGCAGATTACTAGCGGGGGGTCGGGGAGATACGCAGTATTTT	CASRLLAGGRGDTQYF